The 30 T cell receptor beta chains listed next were all sequenced from one sample in a study of neoadjuvant anti-PD-1 for oral cavity cancer. Profiling relied on immunoSEQ multiplex PCR, and the TCRdb table lists in-frame clones only, not all of them. This sample has about 12,000 clones, with approximately 74% found just once. This sample's time point: after neoadjuvant nivolumab, at surgical resection. The specimen comprised PBMCs, sampled after nivolumab (anti-PD-1) treatment. These receptors were taken from a person aged 35-79 years with oral cavity squamous cell carcinoma.

The chain recombines TRBV6-5 with TRBJ1-5; tentatively, D is TRBD1 (6 bases). Trimming pared 5 bases from V and 7 bases from J, leaving 15 bases between. Per germline, CDR1 MNHEY and CDR2 SVGAGI. The CDR3 sequence is 14 residues long. CDR3: CASSRSGVRQPQHF. CDR3 DNA: TGTGCCAGCAGTCGATCAGGGGTGCGGCAGCCCCAGCATTTT.

This clone was observed a few times. The chain recombines TRBV27 with TRBJ1-5; D is perhaps TRBD1 (5 bases). Germline CDR1 is MNHEY and CDR2 is SMNVEV (reference sequence). V lost 4 bases and J 0 bases, leaving 16 bases between the germline ends. This CDR3 region has 17 residues. This CDR3 reads CASSSISGPYSNQPQHF. For the CDR3, the DNA is TGTGCCAGCAGTTCCATCTCAGGGCCTTATAGCAATCAGCCCCAGCATTTT.

This clone has only a few counts. This chain joins TRBV6-5 and TRBJ1-2, with 11 bases that match TRBD1. Losses at the gene ends were 0 bases for V and 4 bases for J; bases not matched to a gene: 4. Germline-derived CDR1 and CDR2 are MNHEY and SVGAGI. The CDR3 totals 16 residues. The chain's CDR3 is CASSYSDRGPAYGYTF. The CDR3 bases are TGTGCCAGCAGTTACTCGGACAGGGGGCCCGCCTATGGCTACACCTTC.

The V gene is TRBV11-2, the J gene TRBJ1-1, with D possibly TRBD1 on 6 matching bases. The CDR3 totals 16 residues. Trimming shortened V by 3 bases and J by 0 bases, and 14 bases separated the two germline ends. The germline CDR1 and CDR2 sequences are SGHAT and FQNNGV. CDR3 bases: TGTGCCAGCAGCTTTCGACAGGACTACATGAACACTGAAGCTTTCTTT. As protein: CASSFRQDYMNTEAFF.

The chain uses TRBV5-1 and TRBJ1-4; D is uncertain. Germline values: CDR1 SGHRS, CDR2 YFSETQ. V was clipped by 0 bases and J by 3 bases, with 12 bases between them. The CDR3 sequence is 16 residues long. This CDR3 is CASSLGAGTSNEKLFF. The CDR3, as DNA: TGCGCCAGCAGCTTGGGTGCGGGAACGTCTAATGAAAAACTGTTTTTT.

The V gene is TRBV7-8, the J gene TRBJ1-2; TRBD1 might be the D (6 bases). CDR3 size: 12 residues. Trimming cost V 4 bases and J 10 bases, with 13 bases left between them. Germline V CDR1 and CDR2: SGHVS, FQNEAQ. CDR3 protein: CASSSLQGTYTF. As DNA, the CDR3 is TGTGCCAGCAGCTCACTACAGGGTACCTACACCTTC.

The V gene is TRBV14, the J gene TRBJ1-6; D unresolved. CDR1 and CDR2 from the germline V gene are SGHDN and FVKESK. This CDR3 spans 14 amino acids. Trimming cost V 3 bases and J 7 bases, with 10 bases left between them. The chain's CDR3 is CASSHGFRNSPLHF. In DNA form, the CDR3 reads TGTGCCAGCAGCCATGGGTTTAGAAATTCACCCCTCCACTTT.

This clone was seen once. The chain has TRBV27 and TRBJ2-5, with D uncertain. The V end was cut by 4 bases, the J end by 1 base, with 7 bases between. The germline V gene has CDR1 MNHEY and CDR2 SMNVEV (reference sequence). This CDR3 is built from 13 residues. The CDR3 loop reads CASSYGRQETQYF. The DNA of the CDR3 is TGTGCCAGCAGTTACGGTCGCCAAGAGACCCAGTACTTC.

The gene calls are TRBV2 and TRBJ1-1, with D unclear. Trimming left V 2 bases short and J 11 bases short, with 15 bases between. This CDR3 contains 13 residues. Germline V gene data show CDR1 as SNHLY and CDR2 as FYNNEI. This CDR3 is CASSEMVSPRAFF. The CDR3 bases are TGTGCCAGCAGTGAAATGGTGAGTCCTCGGGCTTTCTTT.

The genes are TRBV7-2 and TRBJ2-3, with a possible D match to TRBD1 (6 bases). V lost 1 base and J lost 2, with 13 bases in between. CDR1 SGHTA and CDR2 FQGNSA come from the germline V gene. The CDR3 runs to 16 residues. The CDR3 region has the DNA TGTGCCAGCAGCTTAGGCTGGGGGCCGATCACAGATACGCAGTATTTT. This sequence encodes CASSLGWGPITDTQYF.

The chain employs TRBV30 and TRBJ1-2; perhaps TRBD1 as D (5 bases). There are 10 residues in the CDR3. V was cut by 3 bases and J by 8 bases, with 7 bases left in between. The germline V gene encodes CDR1 GTSNPN and CDR2 SVGIG (reference sequence). The chain's CDR3 is CAWRRGGYTF. Written as DNA, the CDR3 is TGTGCCTGGAGGAGGGGAGGCTACACCTTC.

The V call is TRBV9, the J call TRBJ2-3; TRBD1 matches at 8 bases. Per the germline V gene, CDR1 is SGDLS and CDR2 is YYNGEE. V lost 9 bases, J lost 1 base, and 10 bases stayed unmatched. The CDR3 spans 15 residues. The CDR3 bases are TGTGCCAAACCCGAGGGACAGGCTTGCACAGATACGCAGTATTTT. Amino acid sequence: CAKPEGQACTDTQYF.

V and J are TRBV28 and TRBJ1-3, with TRBD1 matching 9 bases. The CDR3 extends over 16 amino acids. Trimming removed 5 bases from V and 4 bases from J; junction bases left unmatched: 9. The germline gives CDR1 MDHEN, CDR2 SYDVKM. The CDR3 sequence is CASSAGQGMKGNTIYF. Here the CDR3 DNA reads TGTGCCAGCAGTGCGGGACAGGGAATGAAGGGAAACACCATATATTTT.

The V gene is TRBV30, the J gene TRBJ1-4; possibly TRBD1 for D (5 bases). Deletions cut 0 bases from V and 7 bases from J, with 15 bases between. The CDR3 contains 15 residues. The germline gives CDR1 GTSNPN, CDR2 SVGIG (reference sequence). The CDR3 sequence: CAWSVVGGKSEKLFF. CDR3 DNA sequence: TGTGCCTGGAGTGTAGTGGGGGGTAAGAGTGAAAAACTGTTTTTT.

This chain uses TRBV5-1 with TRBJ1-2; the D gene is possibly TRBD1 (6 bases). Trimming pared 0 bases from V and 4 bases from J, leaving 10 bases between. Germline V gives CDR1 SGHRS, CDR2 YFSETQ. The CDR3 totals 14 residues. CDR3 sequence (DNA): TGCGCCAGCAGCTTGGATCAGGGGATCTATGGCTACACCTTC. It translates to CASSLDQGIYGYTF.

The rearrangement uses TRBV19 and TRBJ1-2, with a weak D call TRBD1 (6 bases). The CDR3 is made up of 15 amino acids. Germline-derived CDR1 and CDR2 are LNHDA and SQIVND (reference sequence). Trimming pared 5 bases from V and 8 bases from J, leaving 21 bases between. CDR3 loop: CASSPPIGGPGGYTF. The DNA of the CDR3 is TGTGCCAGTAGTCCCCCGATCGGGGGGCCGGGAGGCTACACCTTC.

The chain uses TRBV5-4 and TRBJ1-1; possibly TRBD1 for D (6 bases). Germline assignment: CDR1 SGHNT and CDR2 YYREEE (reference sequence). The length of the CDR3 is 18 residues. V lost 4 bases and J lost 5, with 27 bases in between. The CDR3: CASSPPSYANREWTEAFF. CDR3 coding DNA: TGTGCCAGCAGCCCCCCCTCGTACGCAAACAGGGAGTGGACTGAAGCTTTCTTT.

V gene TRBV7-9 combines with J gene TRBJ2-5; D might be TRBD2 (5 bases). The germline gives CDR1 SEHNR, CDR2 FQNEAQ (reference sequence). CDR3 length: 15 amino acids. The V end was cut by 5 bases, the J end by 5 bases, with 18 bases between. The CDR3 here is CASSPLDPPGETQYF. Written as DNA, the CDR3 is TGTGCCAGCAGCCCCCTGGACCCCCCGGGGGAGACCCAGTACTTC.

This chain links TRBV5-1 with TRBJ2-5; D is perhaps TRBD1 (6 bases). Germline V gives CDR1 SGHRS, CDR2 YFSETQ. V dropped 5 bases and J dropped 0 bases, with 14 bases sitting between them. The length of the CDR3 is 15 residues. This CDR3 is CASRGHVTHQETQYF. CDR3 nucleotides: TGCGCCAGCAGGGGACACGTTACGCACCAAGAGACCCAGTACTTC.

The rearrangement joins TRBV30 to TRBJ2-6; TRBD1 might be the D (6 bases). The CDR3 is 16 amino acids. The germline V gene encodes CDR1 GTSNPN and CDR2 SVGIG (reference sequence). V was pared by 5 bases and J by 0 bases, with 14 bases between. The CDR3 is CAWEQGPSSGANVLTF. DNA of the CDR3: TGTGCCTGGGAACAGGGACCAAGCTCTGGGGCCAACGTCCTGACTTTC.

The chain recombines TRBV18 with TRBJ2-7; TRBD2 matches at 11 bases. V was pared by 3 bases and J by 3 bases, with 7 bases of the junction left unmatched. In germline, CDR1 is KGHSH, CDR2 LQKENI. This CDR3 region has 16 residues. CDR3 amino acids: CASSPRGSGRGYEQYF. CDR3 nucleotides: TGTGCCAGCTCACCCCGAGGTAGCGGGAGGGGCTACGAGCAGTACTTC.

This clone was recorded only once. The V gene is TRBV27, the J gene TRBJ1-6; 7 nucleotides agree with TRBD1. Looked up from germline, CDR1 is MNHEY and CDR2 is SMNVEV (reference sequence). The trim removed 5 bases at V and 6 bases at J, leaving 7 bases unmatched. This CDR3 contains 15 residues. In nucleotides, the CDR3 is TGTGCCAGCAGTCCTGACAGGGTCCTTAATTCACCCCTCCACTTT. This encodes CASSPDRVLNSPLHF.

This rearrangement joins TRBV19 to TRBJ2-7; 9 bases match TRBD1. Per the germline V gene, CDR1 is LNHDA and CDR2 is SQIVND (reference sequence). The V and J ends lost 5 bases and 2 bases, in that order; junction bases with no gene match: 7. CDR3 length: 15 amino acids. CDR3 amino acids: CASSEAGTGTYEQYF. CDR3 in DNA: TGTGCCAGTAGTGAGGCCGGGACAGGGACCTACGAGCAGTACTTC.

The chain combines TRBV11-2 with TRBJ2-5; 7 positions match TRBD1. The CDR3 is 15 amino acids. V trimming: 5 bases; J trimming: 0 bases; junction bases outside the gene matches: 6. Germline values: CDR1 SGHAT, CDR2 FQNNGV. CDR3 protein: CASSLMGQYQETQYF. The CDR3 DNA follows: TGTGCCAGCAGCCTGATGGGACAGTACCAAGAGACCCAGTACTTC.

The J gene is TRBJ2-2, the V gene TRBV5-5; D is uncertain. V was clipped by 2 bases and J by 5 bases, with 7 bases between them. The CDR3 is 13 amino acids. The germline V gene encodes CDR1 SGHKS and CDR2 YYEKEE (reference sequence). The CDR3 protein is CASSFAETGELFF. As DNA, the CDR3 is TGTGCCAGCAGCTTCGCCGAGACCGGGGAGCTGTTTTTT.

V is TRBV5-1 and J is TRBJ1-4; tentatively, D is TRBD1 (6 bases). The germline gives CDR1 SGHRS, CDR2 YFSETQ. With 0 bases removed from V and 5 bases from J, the gap between germline ends came to 14 bases. This CDR3 is 16 amino acids long. CDR3 region: CASSLAGGQGNEKLFF. The CDR3 bases are TGCGCCAGCAGCTTGGCCGGGGGCCAGGGGAATGAAAAACTGTTTTTT. The variable domain in full, with the rest retrieved from reference TRBV5-1 and TRBJ1-4, is KAGVTQTPRYLIKTRGQQVTLSCSPISGHRSVSWYQQTPGQGLQFLFEYFSETQRNKGNFPGRFSGRQFSNSRSEMNVSTLELGDSALYLCASSLAGGQGNEKLFFGSGTQLSVL.

The chain couples TRBV6-5 to TRBJ2-3; D remains ambiguous. Germline V lookup: CDR1 MNHEY, CDR2 SVGAGI. The V gene lost 3 bases and the J gene lost 6 bases, with 10 bases spanning the gap. The CDR3 has 13 amino acids. The CDR3: CASSYTGGDTQYF. As DNA, the CDR3 is TGTGCCAGCAGTTATACCGGTGGCGATACGCAGTATTTT.

The chain combines TRBV15 with TRBJ1-1, with D possibly TRBD1 on 5 matching bases. CDR1 and CDR2 from the germline V gene are LNHNV and YYDKDF (reference sequence). Trimming pared 0 bases from V and 2 bases from J, leaving 13 bases between. This CDR3 has 16 amino acids. The CDR3: CATSRDGWGHNTEAFF. In DNA form, the CDR3 reads TGTGCCACCAGCAGAGATGGGTGGGGCCATAACACTGAAGCTTTCTTT.

V and J are TRBV10-2 and TRBJ1-2; perhaps TRBD1 as D (6 bases). V lost 3 bases to trimming and J lost 5 bases, with 13 bases between them. Germline CDR1 is WSHSY and CDR2 is SAAADI. CDR3 length: 14 residues. The CDR3 sequence is CASSETDRFYGYTF. The CDR3 nucleotides are TGCGCCAGCAGTGAAACCGACAGGTTTTATGGCTACACCTTC.

The rearrangement links TRBV18 to TRBJ2-6, with a possible D match to TRBD2 (5 bases). The ends were cut back, 2 bases at V and 3 bases at J, with 8 bases in the middle. CDR1 is KGHSH and CDR2 is LQKENI in the germline V gene. The CDR3 totals 15 residues. The CDR3 DNA follows: TGTGCCAGCTCACCAGCACGGGATGGGGCCAACGTCCTGACTTTC. This codes for CASSPARDGANVLTF. Combining the CDR3 with reference TRBV18 and TRBJ2-6 gives the whole variable domain NAGVMQNPRHLVRRRGQEARLRCSPMKGHSHVYWYRQLPEEGLKFMVYLQKENIIDESGMPKERFSAEFPKEGPSILRIQQVVRGDSAAYFCASSPARDGANVLTFGAGSRLTVL.